This T cell receptor (beta chain) was profiled in a study of blood T cell repertoires in COVID-19. About the research overall: PBMCs, B-cell-depleted T cells, or T cells provided the cDNA or gDNA that made up the material.

Some clones are missing from TCRdb's copy, which holds only in-frame ones; the method was immunoSEQ multiplex PCR. The table lists approximately 100,000 clones, around 92% of them singletons. Per the germline V gene, CDR1 is MGHDK and CDR2 is SYGVNS. V shed 4 bases, J shed 1 base, and the junction held 9 bases outside the gene matches. CDR3 length: 17 residues. The chain couples TRBV25-1 to TRBJ1-1; TRBD1 matches 10 bases. The sequenced material came from peripheral blood. The receptor was isolated from a man in his fifties with active COVID-19. CDR3 sequence reads: CASSARGTGVTNTEAFF. The CDR3 DNA is TGTGCCAGCAGTGCGCGAGGGACAGGGGTTACGAACACTGAAGCTTTCTTT.